This TCR beta chain is drawn from a study of cytomegalovirus exposure and HLA in healthy donors (dated by TCRdb to 2017 to 2019). Looking at the study overall: According to a later analysis, the roughly 130 validation repertoires were produced on the same platform as the 666 repertoires of the first cohort. The study aimed to test whether cataloging public T cell receptors could reveal signatures of past pathogen exposure. Along with the approximately 650-subject first cohort, a separate validation cohort of around 120 different subjects was used. To predict cytomegalovirus infection status, the study combined high-throughput TCR immunosequencing, statistical association of individual TCRs with disease status, and machine learning. The study at large found these results: In the study, around 150 TCR beta chains were listed as associated with cytomegalovirus. All 130 or so repertoires were used to score co-occurrence in the validation cohort in a later analysis, because that analysis had no HLA typing for the cohort. The classifier was reported to diagnose cytomegalovirus status with high specificity and sensitivity in both the original cohort and the validation cohort. The authors suggested that the approach could potentially be extended to other disease states and immunological phenotypes. A few of the identified cytomegalovirus-associated TCR beta chains were confirmed in vitro to be specific for cytomegalovirus antigens. Across donors, most TCR sequences were observed very rarely, whereas some public TCRs were present in many individuals. A later analysis found that TCRs clustered in the first cohort also tended to co-occur in the 95 to 150 validation repertoires, with about 94% of cluster scores above 0.

A word on this clone: The clone's antigen remains unknown. Per-nucleotide qualities are absent, and no much larger clonotype sits a single base away.

Libraries came from the immunoSEQ multiplex PCR assay. As for the authors' bioinformatics: A statistical classification framework was built for diagnosing cytomegalovirus status from the catalog of TCR beta chain sequences. TCRdb re-hosts the immuneACCESS table, in-frame sequences only. Its copies lack some clones; in the studies checked, an unresolved V gene accounts for under half of them, and the cause for the rest is not known. The V and J calls and the clone size are those of that table, but D and trimming were determined from the DNA. A total of roughly 120,000 clones appear in this sample, roughly 83% of them only once. The top ten clonotypes cover roughly 5% of the sample. The donors belonged to the validation cohort of roughly 120 subjects, which was separate from the roughly 700-subject first cohort. The sequence derives from a man in his late teens or twenties in good health and CMV-seronegative. Sequenced: PBMCs.

Here the CDR3 is given as CASSVSGTGSQPQHF. The DNA is as follows: TGCGCCAGCAGCGTATCCGGGACAGGGAGTCAGCCCCAGCATTTT. The chain is encoded by TRBV5-1 joined to TRBJ1-5; 9 bases in the middle match TRBD1. The CDR3 covers 15 residues, taking in both the cysteine and the phenylalanine. The kept DNA is CDR3 alone, 45 bases in frame from the first base. V is cut back by 4 bases and J by 6 bases, with 8 bases in the junction unmatched. CDR1 and CDR2, looked up from the germline V gene, are SGHRS and YFSETQ.